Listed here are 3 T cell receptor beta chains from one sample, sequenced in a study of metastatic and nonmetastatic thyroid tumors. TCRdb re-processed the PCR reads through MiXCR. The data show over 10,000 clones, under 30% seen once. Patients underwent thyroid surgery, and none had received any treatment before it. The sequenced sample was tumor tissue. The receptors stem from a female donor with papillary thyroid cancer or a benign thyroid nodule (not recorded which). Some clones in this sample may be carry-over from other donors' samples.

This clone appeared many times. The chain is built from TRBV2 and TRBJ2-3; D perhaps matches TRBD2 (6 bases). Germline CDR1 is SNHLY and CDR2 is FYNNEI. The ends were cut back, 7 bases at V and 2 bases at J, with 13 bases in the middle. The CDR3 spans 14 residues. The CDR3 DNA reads TGTGCCAGCAAGCTGGCGGGAAACACAGATACGCAGTATTTT. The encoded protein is CASKLAGNTDTQYF.

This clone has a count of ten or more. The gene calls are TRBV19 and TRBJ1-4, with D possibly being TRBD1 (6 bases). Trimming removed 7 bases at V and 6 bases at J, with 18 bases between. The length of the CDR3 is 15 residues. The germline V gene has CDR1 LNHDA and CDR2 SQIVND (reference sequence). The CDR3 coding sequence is TGTGCCAGTAAGAGGTATGGGACAAAGGATGAAAAACTGTTTTTT. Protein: CASKRYGTKDEKLFF.

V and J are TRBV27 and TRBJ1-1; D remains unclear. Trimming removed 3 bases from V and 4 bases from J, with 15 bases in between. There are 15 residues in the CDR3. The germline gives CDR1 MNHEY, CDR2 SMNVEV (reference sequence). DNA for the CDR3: TGTGCCAGCAGTTTTGGGAGCCCCGGGAGCACTGAAGCTTTCTTT. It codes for CASSFGSPGSTEAFF.